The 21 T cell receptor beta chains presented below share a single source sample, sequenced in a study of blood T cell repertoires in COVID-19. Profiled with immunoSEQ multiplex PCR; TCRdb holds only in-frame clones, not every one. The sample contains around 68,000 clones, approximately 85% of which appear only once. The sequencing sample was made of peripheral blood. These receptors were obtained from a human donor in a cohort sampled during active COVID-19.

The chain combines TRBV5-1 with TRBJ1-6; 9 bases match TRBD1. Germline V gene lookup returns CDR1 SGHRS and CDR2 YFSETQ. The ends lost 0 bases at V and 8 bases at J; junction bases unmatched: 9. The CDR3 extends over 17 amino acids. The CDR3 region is CASSLVGQGNIDSPLHF. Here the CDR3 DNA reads TGCGCCAGCAGCTTGGTCGGACAGGGGAATATCGATTCACCCCTCCACTTT.

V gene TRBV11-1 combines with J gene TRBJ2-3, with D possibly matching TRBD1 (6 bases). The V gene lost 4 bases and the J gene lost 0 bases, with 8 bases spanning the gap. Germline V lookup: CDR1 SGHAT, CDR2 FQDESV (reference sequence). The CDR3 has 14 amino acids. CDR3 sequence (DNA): TGTGCCAGCAGCTCCGGACAGAGCACAGATACGCAGTATTTT. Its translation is CASSSGQSTDTQYF.

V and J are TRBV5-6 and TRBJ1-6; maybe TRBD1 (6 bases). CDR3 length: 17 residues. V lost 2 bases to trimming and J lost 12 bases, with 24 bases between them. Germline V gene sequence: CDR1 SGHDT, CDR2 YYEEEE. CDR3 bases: TGTGCCAGCAGCTTTTCAGGGGTAATCGACCTTTATGAACCCCTCCACTTT. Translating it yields CASSFSGVIDLYEPLHF. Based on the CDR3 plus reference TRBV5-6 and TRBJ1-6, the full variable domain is DAGVTQSPTHLIKTRGQQVTLRCSPKSGHDTVSWYQQALGQGPQFIFQYYEEEERQRGNFPDRFSGHQFPNYSSELNVNALLLGDSALYLCASSFSGVIDLYEPLHFGNGTRLTVT.

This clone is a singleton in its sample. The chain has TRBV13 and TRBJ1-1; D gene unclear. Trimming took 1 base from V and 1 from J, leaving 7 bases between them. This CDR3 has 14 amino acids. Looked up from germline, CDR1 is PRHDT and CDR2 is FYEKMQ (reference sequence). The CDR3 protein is CASSLAGSNTEAFF. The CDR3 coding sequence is TGTGCCAGCAGCTTAGCGGGTTCGAACACTGAAGCTTTCTTT. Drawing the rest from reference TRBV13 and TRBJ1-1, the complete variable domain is AAGVIQSPRHLIKEKRETATLKCYPIPRHDTVYWYQQGPGQDPQFLISFYEKMQSDKGSIPDRFSAQQFSDYHSELNMSSLELGDSALYFCASSLAGSNTEAFFGQGTRLTVV.

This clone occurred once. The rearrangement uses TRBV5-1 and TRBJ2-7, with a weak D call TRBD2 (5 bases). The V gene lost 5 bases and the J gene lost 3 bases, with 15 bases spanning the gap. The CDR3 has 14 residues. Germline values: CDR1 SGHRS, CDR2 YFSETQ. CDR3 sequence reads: CASRPGRSVYEQYF. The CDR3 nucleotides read TGCGCCAGCAGACCGGGAAGAAGCGTCTACGAGCAGTACTTC.

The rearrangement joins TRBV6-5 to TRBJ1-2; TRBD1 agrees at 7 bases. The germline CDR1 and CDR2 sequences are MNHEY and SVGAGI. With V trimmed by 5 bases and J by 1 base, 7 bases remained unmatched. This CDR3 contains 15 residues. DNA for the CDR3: TGTGCCAGCAGTCCCGGGACAGAATTTAACTATGGCTACACCTTC. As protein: CASSPGTEFNYGYTF.

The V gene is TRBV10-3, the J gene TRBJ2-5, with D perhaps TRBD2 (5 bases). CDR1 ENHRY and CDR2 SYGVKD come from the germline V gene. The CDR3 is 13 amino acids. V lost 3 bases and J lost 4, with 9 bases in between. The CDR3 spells CAISDGSGETQYF. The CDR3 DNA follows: TGTGCCATCAGTGACGGAAGCGGAGAGACCCAGTACTTC.

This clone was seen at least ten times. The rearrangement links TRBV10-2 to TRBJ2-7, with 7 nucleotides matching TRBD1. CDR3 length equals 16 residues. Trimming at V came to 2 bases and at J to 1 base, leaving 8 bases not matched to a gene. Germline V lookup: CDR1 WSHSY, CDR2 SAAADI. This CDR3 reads CASSERSGTASYEQYF. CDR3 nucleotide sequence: TGCGCCAGCAGTGAGCGCTCCGGGACAGCATCCTACGAGCAGTACTTC.

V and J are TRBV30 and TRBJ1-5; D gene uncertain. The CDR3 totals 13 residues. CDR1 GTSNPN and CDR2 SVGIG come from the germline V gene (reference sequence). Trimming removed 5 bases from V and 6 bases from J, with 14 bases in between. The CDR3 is CAWAPGDGQPQHF. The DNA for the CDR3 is TGTGCCTGGGCCCCCGGGGATGGTCAGCCCCAGCATTTT. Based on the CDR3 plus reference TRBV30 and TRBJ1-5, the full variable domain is SQTIHQWPATLVQPVGSPLSLECTVEGTSNPNLYWYRQAAGRGLQLLFYSVGIGQISSEVPQNLSASRPQDRQFILSSKKLLLSDSGFYLCAWAPGDGQPQHFGDGTRLSIL.

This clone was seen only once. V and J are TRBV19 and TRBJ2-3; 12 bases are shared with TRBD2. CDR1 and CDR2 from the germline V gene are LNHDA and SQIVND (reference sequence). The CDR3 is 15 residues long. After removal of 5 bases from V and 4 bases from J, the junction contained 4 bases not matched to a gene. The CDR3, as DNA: TGTGCCAGTAGTCGTCTAGCGGGGGGGTCAGATACGCAGTATTTT. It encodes CASSRLAGGSDTQYF. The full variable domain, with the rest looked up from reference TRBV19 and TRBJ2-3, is DGGITQSPKYLFRKEGQNVTLSCEQNLNHDAMYWYRQDPGQGLRLIYYSQIVNDFQKGDIAEGYSVSREKKESFPLTVTSAQKNPTAFYLCASSRLAGGSDTQYFGPGTRLTVL.

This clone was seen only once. This CDR3 is CASSQTIQGAYGYTF. The CDR3 DNA reads as TGCGCCAGCAGCCAGACAATACAGGGGGCTTATGGCTACACCTTC. This chain uses TRBV4-1 with TRBJ1-2; TRBD1 matches at 9 bases. V gave up 3 bases and J gave up 5 bases; unmatched junction bases: 7. CDR1 MGHRA and CDR2 YSYEKL come from the germline V gene. CDR3 length equals 15 residues.

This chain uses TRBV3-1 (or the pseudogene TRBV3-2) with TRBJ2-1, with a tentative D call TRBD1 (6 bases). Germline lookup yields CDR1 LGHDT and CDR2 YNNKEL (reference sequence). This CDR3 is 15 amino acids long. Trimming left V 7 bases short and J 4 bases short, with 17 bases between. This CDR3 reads CASKKGELRYNEQFF. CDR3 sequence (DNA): TGTGCCAGCAAAAAGGGGGAGTTGAGATACAATGAGCAGTTCTTC.

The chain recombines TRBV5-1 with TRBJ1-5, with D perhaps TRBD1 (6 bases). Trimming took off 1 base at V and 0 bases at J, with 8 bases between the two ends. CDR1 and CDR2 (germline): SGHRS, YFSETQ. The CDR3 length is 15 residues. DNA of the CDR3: TGCGCCAGCAGCTTGTCAGGGGATAGCAATCAGCCCCAGCATTTT. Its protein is CASSLSGDSNQPQHF.

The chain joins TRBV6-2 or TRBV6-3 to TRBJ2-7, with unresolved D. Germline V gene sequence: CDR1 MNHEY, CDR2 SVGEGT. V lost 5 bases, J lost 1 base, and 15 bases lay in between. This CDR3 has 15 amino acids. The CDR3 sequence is CASSPGYLRSYEQYF. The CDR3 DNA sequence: TGTGCCAGCAGTCCCGGGTACCTTCGGTCCTACGAGCAGTACTTC.

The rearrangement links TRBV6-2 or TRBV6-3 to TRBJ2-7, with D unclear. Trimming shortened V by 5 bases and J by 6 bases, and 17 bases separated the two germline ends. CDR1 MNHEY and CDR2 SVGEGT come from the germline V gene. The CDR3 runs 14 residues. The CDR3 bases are TGTGCCAGCAGTACGGATTCCTCGGGTCGCGAGCAGTACTTC. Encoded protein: CASSTDSSGREQYF.

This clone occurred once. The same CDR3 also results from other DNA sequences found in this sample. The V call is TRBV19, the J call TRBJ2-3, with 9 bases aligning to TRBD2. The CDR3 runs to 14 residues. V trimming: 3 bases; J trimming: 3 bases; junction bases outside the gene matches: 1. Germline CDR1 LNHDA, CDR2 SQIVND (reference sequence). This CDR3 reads CASSISGGTDTQYF. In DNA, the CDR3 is TGTGCCAGTAGTATTAGCGGGGGTACAGATACGCAGTATTTT.

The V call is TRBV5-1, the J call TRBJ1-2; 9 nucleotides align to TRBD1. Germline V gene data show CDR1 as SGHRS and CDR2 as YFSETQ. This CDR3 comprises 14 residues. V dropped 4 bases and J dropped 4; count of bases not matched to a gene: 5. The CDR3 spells CASSKSTGGYGYTF. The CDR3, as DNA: TGCGCCAGCAGCAAATCGACAGGGGGCTATGGCTACACCTTC.

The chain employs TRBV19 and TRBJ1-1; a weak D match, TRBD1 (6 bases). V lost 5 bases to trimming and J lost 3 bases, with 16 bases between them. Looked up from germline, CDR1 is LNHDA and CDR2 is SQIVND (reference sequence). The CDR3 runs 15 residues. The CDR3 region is CASSSGTKGDTEAFF. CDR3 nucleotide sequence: TGTGCCAGTAGTTCTGGGACAAAAGGGGACACTGAAGCTTTCTTT.

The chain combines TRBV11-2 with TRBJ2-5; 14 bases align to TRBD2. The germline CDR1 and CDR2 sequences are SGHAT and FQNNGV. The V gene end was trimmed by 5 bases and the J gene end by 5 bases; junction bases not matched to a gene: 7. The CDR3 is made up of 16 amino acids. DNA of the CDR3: TGTGCCAGCAGCCTAAGACTAGCGGGGGGGCCCGAGACCCAGTACTTC. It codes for CASSLRLAGGPETQYF.

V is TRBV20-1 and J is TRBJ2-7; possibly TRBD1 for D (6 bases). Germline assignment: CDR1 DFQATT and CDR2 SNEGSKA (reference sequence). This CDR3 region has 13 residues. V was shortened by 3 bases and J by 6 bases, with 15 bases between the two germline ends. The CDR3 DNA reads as TGCAGTGCTAGTCCTACAGGGAACGGCGAGCAGTACTTC. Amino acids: CSASPTGNGEQYF.

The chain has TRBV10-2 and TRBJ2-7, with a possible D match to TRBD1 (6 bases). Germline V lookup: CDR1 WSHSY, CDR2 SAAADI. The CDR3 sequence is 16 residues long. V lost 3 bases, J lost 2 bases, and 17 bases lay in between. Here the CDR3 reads CASSDTRGEGAYEQYV. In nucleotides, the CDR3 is TGCGCCAGCAGTGACACTCGGGGAGAGGGGGCCTACGAGCAGTACGTC.